A selection of T cell receptor beta chains follows, all from one sample in a study of shared clonotypes between healthy human individuals. Only in-frame clones appear in the TCRdb table, and some are missing; sequencing was by immunoSEQ multiplex PCR. The sample contains approximately 720,000 clones, roughly nine tenths of which appear only once. Sequences were obtained from naive CD8+ T cells sorted from blood. The receptors come from a man aged 30-40 years in good health. Each CDR3 is given with its conserved first and last residue. Each record gives: J gene, V gene, CDR3 length, CDR3 protein.

j_call: TRBJ1-1
v_call: TRBV2
cdr3_length: 12
cdr3_aa: CASSEGPVEAFF

j_call: TRBJ1-2
v_call: TRBV6-1
cdr3_length: 11
cdr3_aa: CATDWRRGYTF

j_call: TRBJ2-5
v_call: TRBV14
cdr3_length: 15
cdr3_aa: CASSPGRWYQETQYF

j_call: TRBJ2-7
v_call: TRBV5-1
cdr3_length: 16
cdr3_aa: CASSLVAASGAYEQYF

j_call: TRBJ2-7
v_call: TRBV11-2
cdr3_length: 14
cdr3_aa: CASRKLGTSYEQYF

j_call: TRBJ2-3
v_call: TRBV27
cdr3_length: 14
cdr3_aa: CASSFARASDTQYF

j_call: TRBJ2-7
v_call: TRBV18
cdr3_length: 13
cdr3_aa: CASSDRASTKQYF

j_call: TRBJ2-7
v_call: TRBV7-6
cdr3_length: 14
cdr3_aa: CASSIAIADYEQYF

j_call: TRBJ2-7
v_call: TRBV7-9
cdr3_length: 13
cdr3_aa: CASSSAGGYEQYF

j_call: TRBJ2-1
v_call: TRBV7-9
cdr3_length: 16
cdr3_aa: CASSPTVARSYNEQFF

j_call: TRBJ2-3
v_call: TRBV27
cdr3_length: 16
cdr3_aa: CASTPTFRPDGATQYF